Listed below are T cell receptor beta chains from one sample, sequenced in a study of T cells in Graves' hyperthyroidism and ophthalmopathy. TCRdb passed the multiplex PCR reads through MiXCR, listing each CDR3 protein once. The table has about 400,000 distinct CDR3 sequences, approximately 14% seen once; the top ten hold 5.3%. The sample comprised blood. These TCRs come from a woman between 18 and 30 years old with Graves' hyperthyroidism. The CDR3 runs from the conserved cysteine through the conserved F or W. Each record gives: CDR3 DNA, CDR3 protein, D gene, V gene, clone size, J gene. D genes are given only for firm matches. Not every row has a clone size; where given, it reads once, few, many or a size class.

TGTGCCAGCAGCGACAGAAGGAATGAAAAACTGTTTTTT,CASSDRRNEKLFF,.,TRBV3-1,many,TRBJ1-4
TGTGCCTGGATAATAGGGATACTGGAGCAAGAGACCCAGTACTTC,CAWIIGILEQETQYF,.,TRBV30,.,TRBJ2-5
TGCGCCAGCAGCTCGGGACTAGCGTCTAGCACAGATACGCAGTATTTT,CASSSGLASSTDTQYF,TRBD2,TRBV5-1,many,TRBJ2-3
TGTGCCAGCAGCGTAGGGGGAGGTAGTAGCCTCTACGAGCAGTACTTC,CASSVGGGSSLYEQYF,.,TRBV9,.,TRBJ2-7
TGCAGTGCTGGGGAAGCGGGAACTAGCACAGATACGCAGTATTTT,CSAGEAGTSTDTQYF,TRBD2,TRBV20-1,many,TRBJ2-3
TGTGCCAGCAGCTTAGAGCGAAATGCTTTTAATTCACCCCTCCACTTT,CASSLERNAFNSPLHF,.,TRBV11-2,many,TRBJ1-6
TGTGCCAGCAGTTTAACTACATTTTCCTACGAGCAGTACTTC,CASSLTTFSYEQYF,.,TRBV28,.,TRBJ2-7
TGTGCCTGGGAAACCGGGACTAGCGGGAGTGGCGATGAGCAGTTCTTC,CAWETGTSGSGDEQFF,TRBD2,TRBV30,.,TRBJ2-1
TGTGCCAGCAGTTTACCCGGGACTAGCCGTGAGCAGTTCTTC,CASSLPGTSREQFF,TRBD2,TRBV27,many,TRBJ2-1
TGTGCCAGTAGTCCCCGGGACAGGAACGAGCAGTACTTC,CASSPRDRNEQYF,TRBD1,TRBV19,many,TRBJ2-7
TGTGCCAGCTCACCGGACCCGGGACTCTCCTACAATGAGCAGTTCTTC,CASSPDPGLSYNEQFF,.,TRBV18,many,TRBJ2-1
TGTGCCAGCCAAGGGGGACAGGGGTCGGGAGGGCCTCGCTCTGGGGCCAACGTCCTGACTTTC,CASQGGQGSGGPRSGANVLTF,TRBD1,TRBV6-2/TRBV6-3,few,TRBJ2-6
TGTGCCAGCCTTTACCAAGAGACCCAGTACTTC,CASLYQETQYF,.,TRBV11-2,many,TRBJ2-5
TGTGCCAGCAGTGATACCGGGGGGCGGAGTGGCTACACCTTC,CASSDTGGRSGYTF,.,TRBV25-1,many,TRBJ1-2
TGCGCCAGCAGCCAGCAGGGGGAAGCTAACTATGGCTACACCTTC,CASSQQGEANYGYTF,TRBD1,TRBV7-2,few,TRBJ1-2
TGTGCCAGCAGCTCTGGGACTAGCGGGAGTCAAACGGAGACCCAGTACTTC,CASSSGTSGSQTETQYF,TRBD2,TRBV7-9,.,TRBJ2-5
TGTGCCAGCAGCTCGCGGGGACATATCGCTGAAGCTTTCTTT,CASSSRGHIAEAFF,.,TRBV5-6,many,TRBJ1-1
TGTGCCAGTAGTAATATTTATCAGCCCCAGCATTTT,CASSNIYQPQHF,.,TRBV19,.,TRBJ1-5
TGTGCCAGCAGTTTATCGGGGGGGGGCACTGAAGCTTTCTTT,CASSLSGGGTEAFF,.,TRBV27,many,TRBJ1-1
TGTGCCAGCAGTGAATTATCGGGGCGAGGCTACACCTTC,CASSELSGRGYTF,.,TRBV25-1,many,TRBJ1-2
TGTGCCAGCAGTTACGTGCCCCTAGCCGTGGGATCGAACACTGAAGCTTTCTTT,CASSYVPLAVGSNTEAFF,.,TRBV6-5,few,TRBJ1-1
TGCAGTGCTAGTTCAGGGACTGAAGCTTTCTTT,CSASSGTEAFF,.,TRBV20-1,many,TRBJ1-1
TGTGCCGGCAGCTCTCAGGGGGCTTTAGGAAACACCATATATTTT,CAGSSQGALGNTIYF,TRBD1,TRBV5-5,.,TRBJ1-3
TGTGCCAGCAGCCAGGGGACGTCTACCTACGAGCAGTACTTC,CASSQGTSTYEQYF,.,TRBV7-9,few,TRBJ2-7
TGTGCCAGTAGTTCTAGGCGGGAGCAGTACTTC,CASSSRREQYF,.,TRBV19,.,TRBJ2-7
TGCGCCAGCAGCTTGGGGACGAGGGAGGATGAGCAGTTCTTC,CASSLGTREDEQFF,.,TRBV5-1,many,TRBJ2-1
TGCAGTGCTAGAGTGGGGTCGTCAAGTAGGAACACTGAAGCTTTCTTT,CSARVGSSSRNTEAFF,.,TRBV20-1,few,TRBJ1-1
TGTGCCAGCAGCCAAGATGGGACAGGGGATCATCGGTCGGAGACCCAGTACTTC,CASSQDGTGDHRSETQYF,TRBD1,TRBV14,few,TRBJ2-5
TGCAGTGCTAGAGACCCAGCCGCGGGGCCCTACGAGCAGTACTTC,CSARDPAAGPYEQYF,.,TRBV20-1,many,TRBJ2-7
TGTGCCTGGAGTGTGAAAGATACGCAGTATTTT,CAWSVKDTQYF,.,TRBV30,many,TRBJ2-3
TGTGCCAGCAGCTTAGGTGGGACAGGGGACGCTTTCTTT,CASSLGGTGDAFF,TRBD1,TRBV7-9,once,TRBJ1-1
TGTGCCAGTAGCGACGAGGCGGTTGCCTATAATTCACCCCTCCACTTT,CASSDEAVAYNSPLHF,.,TRBV19,.,TRBJ1-6
TGCAGTGCTAGAGATCGCAGGTATCATGAAAAACTGTTTTTT,CSARDRRYHEKLFF,.,TRBV20-1,many,TRBJ1-4
TGTGCCAGCAGTGATCCAGTGGCAAAGCGAGGTCATGGCTACACCTTC,CASSDPVAKRGHGYTF,.,TRBV2,many,TRBJ1-2
TGTGCCTGGAACAGGGGAGGAAAAGAGACCCAGTACTTC,CAWNRGGKETQYF,.,TRBV30,many,TRBJ2-5
TGTGCCAGCAGCCAAAGTGTAGCGGGGGAAACCGGGGAGCTGTTTTTT,CASSQSVAGETGELFF,TRBD2,TRBV4-2,few,TRBJ2-2
TGTGCCAGCAGTGACTCGAGGCAGCCGAACTATGGCTACACCTTC,CASSDSRQPNYGYTF,.,TRBV6-4,many,TRBJ1-2
TGTGCCAGTACCGTCGGATTTACTAGCGGGAGGGATTTAAGCACAGATACGCAGTATTTT,CASTVGFTSGRDLSTDTQYF,TRBD2,TRBV19,.,TRBJ2-3
TGTGCCAGCAGTCCCCGTGTAGCGGTCACAGATACGCAGTATTTT,CASSPRVAVTDTQYF,.,TRBV12-3/TRBV12-4,many,TRBJ2-3
TGTGCCAGCAGTCCGGAGGGACAGCCTTCCTATGGCTACACCTTC,CASSPEGQPSYGYTF,TRBD1,TRBV28,many,TRBJ1-2
TGTGCCAGCAGCGTAGATGGTACTTCCGGGGAGCTGTTTTTT,CASSVDGTSGELFF,.,TRBV9,.,TRBJ2-2
TGTGCCAGCAGCTTGGGGACTAGCGCCGAGCAGTACTTC,CASSLGTSAEQYF,TRBD2,TRBV5-6,.,TRBJ2-7
TGTGCCAGCTCCCGAGGATTCTCAGGGGGAGGCAATCAGCCCCAGCATTTT,CASSRGFSGGGNQPQHF,TRBD1,TRBV18,many,TRBJ1-5
TGTGCCACCAGTGTCGGAACTAGCAATCAGCCCCAGCATTTT,CATSVGTSNQPQHF,.,TRBV24-1,.,TRBJ1-5
TGTGCCAGCAGCCGACCACAAGAGATTTTGGCCGTTGACGAGCAGTACTTC,CASSRPQEILAVDEQYF,.,TRBV7-8,few,TRBJ2-7
TGTGCCTGGAGTTCCGGGCTAGCGGGAGGGAATGAGCAGTTCTTC,CAWSSGLAGGNEQFF,TRBD2,TRBV30,.,TRBJ2-1
TGTGCCTGGAGTCTCTGGACACCCAGAGGCCTACTTGAGCAGTACTTC,CAWSLWTPRGLLEQYF,.,TRBV30,many,TRBJ2-7
TGTGCCAGCAGCTTAGGAGTCGTGGGTGGCTACACCTTC,CASSLGVVGGYTF,.,TRBV7-8,many,TRBJ1-2
TGTGCCAGCAGCTTCCAGGGGACTTTTGGTGGCGAGCAGTACTTC,CASSFQGTFGGEQYF,.,TRBV5-5,few,TRBJ2-7
TGTGCCACCAGTGGCACGGGACTAGCGGCCGAGCAGTACTTC,CATSGTGLAAEQYF,TRBD2,TRBV15,.,TRBJ2-7
TGCAGTGCACTCGCGGGGACAGGGGAACGAGGCAATCAGCCCCAGCATTTT,CSALAGTGERGNQPQHF,TRBD1,TRBV20-1,many,TRBJ1-5
TGCAGCGTTGTTCGGGACAGCGGACAAGCTTTCTTT,CSVVRDSGQAFF,TRBD1,TRBV29-1,many,TRBJ1-1
TGTGCCTGGAGTGGGAGCGGGTACCACGAGCAGTACTTC,CAWSGSGYHEQYF,.,TRBV30,many,TRBJ2-7
TGCGCCAGCAGCCAAGGCCCCCTTGGCAGGGTGAGGGGCACAGATACGCAGTATTTT,CASSQGPLGRVRGTDTQYF,.,TRBV4-3,.,TRBJ2-3
TGCAGTGCGGGACAGGGGGCCGGTGGCAATCAGCCCCAGCATTTT,CSAGQGAGGNQPQHF,TRBD1,TRBV20-1,.,TRBJ1-5
TGTGCCAGCAGGTCCTGGAAGATAAGCAATGAGCAGTTCTTC,CASRSWKISNEQFF,.,TRBV9,few,TRBJ2-1
TGTGCCAGCAGCCACAGACTAGCGGGAGTTGTGACCCAGTACTTC,CASSHRLAGVVTQYF,TRBD2,TRBV5-6,many,TRBJ2-5